One and the same sample provided the 5 T cell receptor beta chains below, sequenced in a study of blood T cell repertoires in COVID-19 (dated by TCRdb to about 2020). Library prep was done by the immunoSEQ multiplex PCR assay. The immuneACCESS repertoire file appears here via TCRdb, limited to in-frame rearrangements. These files lack a portion of the clones; in checked studies, under half of the deficit traces to unresolved V genes, and the cause of the others is not known. This sample holds hundreds of thousands of clones; about 90% were observed only once. The ten largest clones represent more than 1.3% of the sample. The sample taken for sequencing was peripheral blood. The receptors come from a middle-aged woman who had recovered from COVID-19.

This chain connects TRBV7-3 to TRBJ2-7, with 8 bases aligning to TRBD1. The CDR3 runs 15 residues. V lost 3 bases to trimming and J lost 6 bases; unmatched junction nucleotides: 10. Looked up from germline, CDR1 is SGHTA and CDR2 is FQGTGA. The CDR3 DNA follows: TGTGCCAGCAGCTTTCAGGGGGCGCTTCTAGGCGAGCAGTACTTC. The encoded protein is CASSFQGALLGEQYF. Full variable domain (outside the CDR3, taken from reference TRBV7-3 and TRBJ2-7): GAGVSQTPSNKVTEKGKYVELRCDPISGHTALYWYRQSLGQGPEFLIYFQGTGAADDSGLPNDRFFAVRPEGSVSTLKIQRTERGDSAVYLCASSFQGALLGEQYFGPGTRLTVT.

The sample holds a few counts of this clone. CDR3 coding DNA: TGCGCCAGCAGTCAATCCCCAGGGAAGAACACTGAAGCTTTCTTT. As protein: CASSQSPGKNTEAFF. The chain joins TRBV23-1 to TRBJ1-1, with D maybe TRBD1 (5 bases). TRBV23-1 is marked as an open reading frame, function uncertain. CDR3 size: 15 residues. With 0 bases removed from V and 1 base from J, the gap between germline ends came to 9 bases.

The chain recombines TRBV6-5 with TRBJ1-2, with 7 bases that match TRBD1. This CDR3 is 14 amino acids long. Germline V gene lookup returns CDR1 MNHEY and CDR2 SVGAGI. J was trimmed by 2 bases and V by 6 bases; bases with no gene match: 6. The CDR3 coding sequence is TGTGCCAGCAGAGAGGGACAGCTCAACTATGGCTACACCTTC. Its protein is CASREGQLNYGYTF.

The gene calls are TRBV5-1 and TRBJ1-2; 7 nucleotides line up with TRBD1. CDR3 size: 11 residues. CDR1 and CDR2 (germline): SGHRS, YFSETQ. J gave up 13 bases and V 4 bases, and 7 bases lay outside the gene matches. Here the CDR3 DNA reads TGCGCCAGCAGCCCGGGACAGATTCTCACCTTC. This gives the protein CASSPGQILTF.

The chain is built from TRBV11-2 and TRBJ2-7; D is unresolved. CDR3 length: 11 residues. Trimming cost V 1 base and J 6 bases, with 4 bases left between them. Germline CDR1 and CDR2: SGHAT and FQNNGV. The chain's CDR3 is CASSLGLEQYF. The DNA of the CDR3 is TGTGCCAGCAGCTTAGGTCTCGAGCAGTACTTC.